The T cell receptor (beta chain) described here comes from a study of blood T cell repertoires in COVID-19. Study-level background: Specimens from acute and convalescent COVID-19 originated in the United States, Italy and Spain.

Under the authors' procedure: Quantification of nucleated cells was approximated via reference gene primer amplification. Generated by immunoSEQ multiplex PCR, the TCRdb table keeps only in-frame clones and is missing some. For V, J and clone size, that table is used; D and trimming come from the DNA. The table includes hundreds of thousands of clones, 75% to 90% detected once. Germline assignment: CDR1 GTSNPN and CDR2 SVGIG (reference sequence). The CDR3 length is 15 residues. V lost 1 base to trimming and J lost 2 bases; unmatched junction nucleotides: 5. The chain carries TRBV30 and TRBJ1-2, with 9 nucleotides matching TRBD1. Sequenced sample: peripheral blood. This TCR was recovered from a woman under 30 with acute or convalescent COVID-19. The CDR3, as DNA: TGTGCCTGGAGTGGGGCGGACAGGGGAAACTATGGCTACACCTTC. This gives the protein CAWSGADRGNYGYTF.